The entry below describes one T cell receptor beta chain. Its antigen is not identified. This entry comes from a study of post-analysis software for immune sequencing data. Researchers reported that TCR beta cDNA libraries carried unique molecular identifiers. TCRdb reanalysed the PCR reads using MiXCR and keeps one entry per CDR3 protein. The repertoire holds around 200,000 distinct CDR3 sequences, with roughly 28% as singletons. This CDR3 comprises 12 residues. The V segment lost 7 bases and the J segment 3 bases; nucleotides outside the gene matches: 5. Germline loops: CDR1 SQVTM, CDR2 ANQGSEA. Points from the study as a whole: About 5 TRBV segments occurring more often in patients than controls included TRBV5-6, TRBV5-1 and TRBV20-1.

V gene TRBV29-1 combines with J gene TRBJ2-7; 8 nucleotides line up with TRBD2. The clonotype originates from a girl aged 2-17 years with multiple sclerosis. What was sequenced was blood. The CDR3 region has the DNA TGCAGCGCCTTCGGGACTAGCTACGAGCAGTACTTC. Translation: CSAFGTSYEQYF.